The 9 T cell receptor beta chains below come from one sample, sequenced in a study of identical twins (dated by TCRdb to the mid-2010s). The library was produced with 5' RACE. The listed sequencing device is Illumina HiSeq 2000. The public sequencing data were trimmed at Q25 with fastp and processed into clonotypes with MiXCR by TCRdb, which kept only in-frame beta chains. Rows with a matching CDR3 protein are joined into one entry that keeps the most common DNA and genes. The sample table contains fewer than 800,000 distinct CDR3 sequences; only one count was recorded for about 7% of them. 1.6% of the sample lies in the top ten. These sequences were also reported in another study, on yellow fever vaccine responses in identical twins.

Material: PBMCs. These receptors were obtained from a woman aged 18 to 35 in good health.

This clonotype was found many times. V is TRBV11-3 and J is TRBJ2-1; 10 nucleotides agree with TRBD1. This CDR3 has 15 amino acids. Germline CDR1 and CDR2: SGHNT and YENEEA. Trimming at V came to 5 bases and at J to 8 bases, leaving 9 bases not matched to a gene. This CDR3 reads CASSPRDRGNDEQFF. The CDR3, as DNA: TGTGCCAGCAGCCCCCGGGACAGGGGAAACGATGAGCAGTTCTTC.

The chain carries TRBV28 and TRBJ2-1; possibly TRBD1 for D (6 bases). Looked up from germline, CDR1 is MDHEN and CDR2 is SYDVKM. The CDR3 has 12 amino acids. Deletions cut 4 bases from V and 15 bases from J, with 16 bases between. The CDR3 spells CASSSSGTRLFF. DNA of the CDR3: TGTGCCAGCAGTTCGTCCGGGACACGATTGTTCTTC.

In its sample, this clonotype was seen a few times. The rearrangement links TRBV29-1 to TRBJ2-5; unclear D gene. V lost 4 bases to trimming and J lost 0 bases, with 15 bases between them. Per the germline V gene, CDR1 is SQVTM and CDR2 is ANQGSEA. The CDR3 totals 15 residues. CDR3 region: CSVGLLGSYQETQYF. The CDR3 DNA is TGCAGCGTTGGATTACTCGGGTCGTACCAAGAGACCCAGTACTTC.

The chain is built from TRBV5-1 and TRBJ2-5; 8 positions match TRBD1. The CDR3 is 15 amino acids. The junction had 9 bases not matched to a gene; V was cut back by 4 bases and J by 4 bases. Germline CDR1 reads SGHRS; CDR2 reads YFSETQ. DNA for the CDR3: TGCGCCAGCAGCGTAACTCGGACAGGGTTAGAGACCCAGTACTTC. Translated, it gives CASSVTRTGLETQYF.

This clonotype showed up many times. The chain joins TRBV6-1 to TRBJ1-1; the D gene is possibly TRBD1 (6 bases). The V end was cut by 7 bases, the J end by 5 bases, with 17 bases between. The CDR3 runs to 14 residues. The V gene's germline CDR1 is MNHNS and CDR2 SASEGT. The CDR3 region has the DNA TGTGCCAGCACCTCCGGGACACCGGGGACTGAAGCTTTCTTT. It encodes CASTSGTPGTEAFF.

Many counts were recorded for this clonotype. This chain links TRBV5-5 with TRBJ2-3; D not resolved. CDR1 is SGHKS and CDR2 is YYEKEE in the germline V gene (reference sequence). There are 14 residues in the CDR3. V gave up 1 base and J gave up 2 bases, with 8 bases separating them. The CDR3 protein is CASSLSPATDTQYF. Written as DNA, the CDR3 is TGTGCCAGCAGCTTGTCTCCCGCCACAGATACGCAGTATTTT.

The V gene is TRBV12-3 or TRBV12-4, the J gene TRBJ2-1, with a tentative D call TRBD2 (6 bases). The CDR3 contains 15 residues. The V end lost 6 bases, the J end lost 0 bases, and 12 bases lay between the germline ends. CDR3: CASRPGLLSYNEQFF. CDR3 bases: TGTGCCAGCAGGCCGGGACTTCTCTCCTACAATGAGCAGTTCTTC.

This clonotype was detected ten times or more. CDR3 sequence: CASSFLVAGDQETQYF. The CDR3 DNA sequence: TGTGCCAGCAGCTTCTTGGTAGCGGGGGACCAAGAGACCCAGTACTTC. V and J are TRBV7-9 and TRBJ2-5; 9 bases are a match to TRBD2. After removal of 3 bases from V and 0 bases from J, the junction contained 5 bases not matched to a gene. Germline lookup yields CDR1 SEHNR and CDR2 FQNEAQ (reference sequence). The CDR3 covers 16 residues. Drawing the rest from reference TRBV7-9 and TRBJ2-5, the complete variable domain is DTGVSQNPRHKITKRGQNVTFRCDPISEHNRLYWYRQTLGQGPEFLTYFQNEAQLEKSRLLSDRFSAERPKGSFSTLEIQRTEQGDSAMYLCASSFLVAGDQETQYFGPGTRLLVL.

The V and J genes are TRBV20-1 and TRBJ1-3; no firm D call. Germline CDR1 is DFQATT and CDR2 is SNEGSKA (reference sequence). V was shortened by 6 bases and J by 0 bases, with 6 bases between the two germline ends. This CDR3 spans 12 amino acids. The CDR3 here is CSAAGSGNTIYF. The CDR3 coding sequence is TGCAGTGCCGCCGGCTCTGGAAACACCATATATTTT.